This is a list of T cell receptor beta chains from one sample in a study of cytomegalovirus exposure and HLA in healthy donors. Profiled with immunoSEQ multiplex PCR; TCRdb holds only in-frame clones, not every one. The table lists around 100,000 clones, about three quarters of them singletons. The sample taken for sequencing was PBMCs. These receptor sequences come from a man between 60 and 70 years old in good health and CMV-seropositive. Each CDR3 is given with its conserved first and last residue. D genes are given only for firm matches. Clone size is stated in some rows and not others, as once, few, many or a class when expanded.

CDR3aa: CASRPGTDNQPQHF
CDR3nt: TGTGCCAGCAGACCCGGGACAGACAATCAGCCCCAGCATTTT
abundance: -
d_gene: TRBD1
v_gene: TRBV6-5
j_gene: TRBJ1-5

CDR3aa: CASSPSSGNTIYF
CDR3nt: TGTGCCAGCAGCCCGAGCTCTGGAAACACCATATATTTT
abundance: -
d_gene: -
v_gene: TRBV11-2
j_gene: TRBJ1-3

CDR3aa: CASSLFQAGTEAFF
CDR3nt: TGTGCCAGCAGCTTATTCCAGGCGGGTACTGAAGCTTTCTTT
abundance: -
d_gene: -
v_gene: TRBV7-9
j_gene: TRBJ1-1

CDR3aa: CASSSQGATYNEQFF
CDR3nt: TGCGCCAGCAGCTCCCAGGGGGCTACTTACAATGAGCAGTTCTTC
abundance: -
d_gene: TRBD1
v_gene: TRBV5-1
j_gene: TRBJ2-1

CDR3aa: CASSWSRTGNSPLHF
CDR3nt: TGTGCCAGCAGCTGGAGTAGGACAGGGAATTCACCCCTCCACTTT
abundance: once
d_gene: TRBD1
v_gene: TRBV5-8
j_gene: TRBJ1-6

CDR3aa: CASSPKAGSQETQYF
CDR3nt: TGTGCCAGCAGTCCTAAGGCGGGATCTCAAGAGACCCAGTACTTC
abundance: -
d_gene: -
v_gene: TRBV5-6
j_gene: TRBJ2-5

CDR3aa: CASSWGLFQETQYF
CDR3nt: TGTGCCAGCAGTTGGGGACTTTTCCAAGAGACCCAGTACTTC
abundance: once
d_gene: -
v_gene: TRBV5-4
j_gene: TRBJ2-5

CDR3aa: CASSYSDTLRNIQYF
CDR3nt: TGTGCCAGCAGTTACTCGGACACTTTAAGGAACATTCAGTACTTC
abundance: once
d_gene: -
v_gene: TRBV6-6
j_gene: TRBJ2-4

CDR3aa: CASTKGGVDSYYEQYF
CDR3nt: TGTGCCAGTACCAAAGGGGGAGTCGACAGCTACTACGAGCAGTACTTC
abundance: -
d_gene: -
v_gene: TRBV19
j_gene: TRBJ2-7

CDR3aa: CASRPNPATNEKLFF
CDR3nt: TGTGCCAGCAGACCTAACCCTGCAACTAATGAAAAACTGTTTTTT
abundance: -
d_gene: -
v_gene: TRBV7-8
j_gene: TRBJ1-4

CDR3aa: CASSLGANYEQYF
CDR3nt: TGTGCCAGCAGCTTAGGGGCCAACTACGAGCAGTACTTC
abundance: -
d_gene: -
v_gene: TRBV7-2
j_gene: TRBJ2-7

CDR3aa: CASSLVAGGLYEQYF
CDR3nt: TGTGCCAGCAGCTTAGTAGCGGGGGGCCTCTACGAGCAGTACTTC
abundance: -
d_gene: TRBD2
v_gene: TRBV7-2
j_gene: TRBJ2-7

CDR3aa: CASSVHTPSNQPQHF
CDR3nt: TGTGCCAGTAGTGTGCACACCCCCAGCAATCAGCCCCAGCATTTT
abundance: once
d_gene: -
v_gene: TRBV19
j_gene: TRBJ1-5

CDR3aa: CASSLMRVDEKLFF
CDR3nt: TGTGCCAGCAGCTTAATGAGGGTTGATGAAAAACTGTTTTTT
abundance: -
d_gene: -
v_gene: TRBV11-2
j_gene: TRBJ1-4

CDR3aa: CASSPPGGSDMNTEAFF
CDR3nt: TGTGCCAGCAGTCCCCCCGGCGGGTCAGACATGAACACTGAAGCTTTCTTT
abundance: -
d_gene: -
v_gene: TRBV2
j_gene: TRBJ1-1

CDR3aa: CASSLLLTGINTGELFF
CDR3nt: TGTGCCAGCAGTTTACTGTTGACGGGAATTAACACCGGGGAGCTGTTTTTT
abundance: -
d_gene: -
v_gene: TRBV27
j_gene: TRBJ2-2

CDR3aa: CASSLEQDYNEQFF
CDR3nt: TGCGCCAGCAGCTTGGAGCAGGACTACAATGAGCAGTTCTTC
abundance: -
d_gene: -
v_gene: TRBV5-1
j_gene: TRBJ2-1

CDR3aa: CASSLATSGGPVWNEQFF
CDR3nt: TGTGCCAGCAGCTTAGCGACTAGCGGGGGGCCCGTGTGGAATGAGCAGTTCTTC
abundance: -
d_gene: TRBD2
v_gene: TRBV7-9
j_gene: TRBJ2-1

CDR3aa: CASFNDPGQGARETQYF
CDR3nt: TGCGCCAGTTTTAATGATCCGGGACAGGGGGCTCGGGAGACCCAGTACTTC
abundance: -
d_gene: TRBD1
v_gene: TRBV5-1
j_gene: TRBJ2-5

CDR3aa: CASSQDWRQSLEQYF
CDR3nt: TGCGCCAGCAGCCAAGATTGGAGACAGAGCCTGGAGCAGTACTTC
abundance: -
d_gene: -
v_gene: TRBV4-3
j_gene: TRBJ2-7

CDR3aa: CASSYGGLGFF
CDR3nt: TGTGCCAGCAGTTACGGCGGGCTGGGGTTCTTC
abundance: once
d_gene: -
v_gene: TRBV6-5
j_gene: TRBJ2-1

CDR3aa: CAISGGELGQGNLQNTEAFF
CDR3nt: TGTGCCATCAGCGGGGGGGAACTGGGACAGGGGAACTTACAGAACACTGAAGCTTTCTTT
abundance: -
d_gene: TRBD1
v_gene: TRBV10-3
j_gene: TRBJ1-1

CDR3aa: CASSDYGQGNTEAFF
CDR3nt: TGTGCCAGCAGTGACTACGGACAGGGGAACACTGAAGCTTTCTTT
abundance: once
d_gene: TRBD1
v_gene: TRBV25-1
j_gene: TRBJ1-1

CDR3aa: CASSDPSSYEQYF
CDR3nt: TGCGCCAGCAGTGACCCGAGCTCCTACGAGCAGTACTTC
abundance: -
d_gene: -
v_gene: TRBV10-1
j_gene: TRBJ2-7

CDR3aa: CASSQENLAYTEAFF
CDR3nt: TGTGCCAGCAGCCAAGAAAACCTAGCCTACACTGAAGCTTTCTTT
abundance: -
d_gene: -
v_gene: TRBV14
j_gene: TRBJ1-1

CDR3aa: CASSPGTSNSPLHF
CDR3nt: TGTGCCAGCAGTCCAGGAACCTCTAATTCACCCCTCCACTTT
abundance: -
d_gene: -
v_gene: TRBV28
j_gene: TRBJ1-6

CDR3aa: CASGTGTGINEKLFF
CDR3nt: TGCGCCAGCGGTACCGGGACAGGGATAAATGAAAAACTGTTTTTT
abundance: -
d_gene: TRBD1
v_gene: TRBV10-1
j_gene: TRBJ1-4

CDR3aa: CASSLDGVASADTQYF
CDR3nt: TGTGCCAGCAGCTTAGACGGAGTTGCTAGCGCAGATACGCAGTATTTT
abundance: -
d_gene: -
v_gene: TRBV11-2
j_gene: TRBJ2-3

CDR3aa: CAISEGQGPYNEQFF
CDR3nt: TGTGCCATCAGTGAGGGCCAGGGCCCTTACAATGAGCAGTTCTTC
abundance: few
d_gene: -
v_gene: TRBV10-3
j_gene: TRBJ2-1

CDR3aa: CASSYLPGQPNTEAFF
CDR3nt: TGTGCCAGCAGTTACCTTCCTGGACAGCCGAACACTGAAGCTTTCTTT
abundance: -
d_gene: -
v_gene: TRBV6-6
j_gene: TRBJ1-1

CDR3aa: CASSATLAGGLNEQFF
CDR3nt: TGTGCCAGCAGTGCGACGTTAGCGGGGGGGCTAAATGAGCAGTTCTTC
abundance: -
d_gene: TRBD2
v_gene: TRBV6-1
j_gene: TRBJ2-1

CDR3aa: CASSLVGGMEQYF
CDR3nt: TGTGCCAGCAGCTTAGTAGGGGGTATGGAGCAGTACTTC
abundance: -
d_gene: -
v_gene: TRBV7-2
j_gene: TRBJ2-7

CDR3aa: CASKGGAPHYGYTF
CDR3nt: TGTGCCAGTAAAGGAGGGGCGCCCCACTATGGCTACACCTTC
abundance: few
d_gene: -
v_gene: TRBV19
j_gene: TRBJ1-2

CDR3aa: CASSPWDRGENSPLHF
CDR3nt: TGTGCCAGCAGCCCCTGGGACAGGGGAGAAAATTCACCCCTCCACTTT
abundance: -
d_gene: TRBD1
v_gene: TRBV5-5
j_gene: TRBJ1-6

CDR3aa: CASGLVPKLENEEAQYF
CDR3nt: TGTGCTAGTGGTTTGGTCCCTAAACTAGAGAACGAGGAGGCCCAGTACTTC
abundance: -
d_gene: -
v_gene: TRBV12-5
j_gene: TRBJ2-5

CDR3aa: CASSRGLNQPQHF
CDR3nt: TGTGCCAGCAGTAGGGGCCTCAATCAGCCCCAGCATTTT
abundance: -
d_gene: -
v_gene: TRBV28
j_gene: TRBJ1-5

CDR3aa: CASSLRQGKSTDTQYF
CDR3nt: TGTGCCAGCAGCTTAAGACAGGGGAAAAGCACAGATACGCAGTATTTT
abundance: -
d_gene: TRBD1
v_gene: TRBV7-7
j_gene: TRBJ2-3

CDR3aa: CASSLSRANTGELFF
CDR3nt: TGTGCCAGCAGCTTGTCCAGGGCGAACACCGGGGAGCTGTTTTTT
abundance: once
d_gene: -
v_gene: TRBV5-4
j_gene: TRBJ2-2

CDR3aa: CASSEATGFQPQHF
CDR3nt: TGCGCCAGCAGCGAAGCGACAGGATTTCAGCCCCAGCATTTT
abundance: -
d_gene: -
v_gene: TRBV4-1
j_gene: TRBJ1-5

CDR3aa: CASRGLGSRGRGGVLAEQYF
CDR3nt: TGCGCCAGCAGAGGTTTGGGTAGTAGGGGTCGAGGAGGGGTCTTGGCCGAGCAGTACTTC
abundance: -
d_gene: -
v_gene: TRBV10-2
j_gene: TRBJ2-7

CDR3aa: CASSLSSVNEKLFF
CDR3nt: TGTGCCAGCAGCTTATCGTCCGTAAATGAAAAACTGTTTTTT
abundance: -
d_gene: -
v_gene: TRBV5-4
j_gene: TRBJ1-4

CDR3aa: CASNSGLGTEAFF
CDR3nt: TGTGCCAGCAACTCAGGGCTTGGCACTGAAGCTTTCTTT
abundance: -
d_gene: -
v_gene: TRBV2
j_gene: TRBJ1-1

CDR3aa: CASSMGAQEAFF
CDR3nt: TGTGCCAGCAGTATGGGGGCACAGGAAGCTTTCTTT
abundance: -
d_gene: -
v_gene: TRBV6-5
j_gene: TRBJ1-1

CDR3aa: CASSWAEQTGVVNTEAFF
CDR3nt: TGCGCCAGCAGCTGGGCAGAGCAAACGGGGGTGGTGAACACTGAAGCTTTCTTT
abundance: -
d_gene: -
v_gene: TRBV5-1
j_gene: TRBJ1-1

CDR3aa: CASSPRERGLATNEKLFF
CDR3nt: TGCGCCAGCAGCCCCCGGGAGAGGGGCCTTGCAACTAATGAAAAACTGTTTTTT
abundance: -
d_gene: -
v_gene: TRBV4-1
j_gene: TRBJ1-4

CDR3aa: CASSHFKGQETQYF
CDR3nt: TGTGCCAGCAGCCACTTTAAGGGGCAAGAGACCCAGTACTTC
abundance: -
d_gene: -
v_gene: TRBV27
j_gene: TRBJ2-5

CDR3aa: CTSSHMAGGPNQPQHF
CDR3nt: TGCACCAGCAGCCATATGGCAGGGGGCCCCAATCAGCCCCAGCATTTT
abundance: once
d_gene: -
v_gene: TRBV1
j_gene: TRBJ1-5

CDR3aa: CASSIQGKGSTEAFF
CDR3nt: TGTGCCAGTAGTATTCAGGGGAAAGGGAGTACTGAAGCTTTCTTT
abundance: -
d_gene: -
v_gene: TRBV19
j_gene: TRBJ1-1

CDR3aa: CASSPRDRRTDTQYF
CDR3nt: TGTGCCAGCAGCCCCCGGGACAGGCGCACAGATACGCAGTATTTT
abundance: -
d_gene: TRBD1
v_gene: TRBV6-4
j_gene: TRBJ2-3

CDR3aa: CASALGGHYGYTF
CDR3nt: TGTGCTAGTGCATTGGGGGGGCACTATGGCTACACCTTC
abundance: -
d_gene: -
v_gene: TRBV12-5
j_gene: TRBJ1-2

CDR3aa: CASTVLGGPSGNTIYF
CDR3nt: TGTGCCAGCACGGTCCTGGGGGGGCCCTCTGGAAACACCATATATTTT
abundance: -
d_gene: -
v_gene: TRBV28
j_gene: TRBJ1-3

CDR3aa: CASSGGTGHSPLHF
CDR3nt: TGTGCCAGCAGCGGAGGGACGGGACACTCACCCCTCCACTTT
abundance: once
d_gene: -
v_gene: TRBV9
j_gene: TRBJ1-6

CDR3aa: CASSPPGGDEQYF
CDR3nt: TGTGCCAGCTCACCACCGGGGGGGGACGAGCAGTACTTC
abundance: -
d_gene: TRBD2
v_gene: TRBV18
j_gene: TRBJ2-7

CDR3aa: CASRAGQSPDTQYF
CDR3nt: TGTGCCAGCCGGGCCGGACAGTCCCCAGATACGCAGTATTTT
abundance: -
d_gene: -
v_gene: TRBV6-1
j_gene: TRBJ2-3

CDR3aa: CASSPGTFSYEQYF
CDR3nt: TGTGCCAGCAGCCCGGGGACTTTCTCCTACGAGCAGTACTTC
abundance: -
d_gene: -
v_gene: TRBV9
j_gene: TRBJ2-7

CDR3aa: CASSPPTGGSLYGYTF
CDR3nt: TGTGCCAGCAGCCCGCCGACAGGGGGTAGTCTCTATGGCTACACCTTC
abundance: -
d_gene: TRBD1
v_gene: TRBV4-2
j_gene: TRBJ1-2

CDR3aa: CASSPMTLTGETQYF
CDR3nt: TGCGCCAGCAGCCCCATGACCCTCACGGGGGAGACCCAGTACTTC
abundance: -
d_gene: -
v_gene: TRBV5-1
j_gene: TRBJ2-5

CDR3aa: CASSPFTDEQFF
CDR3nt: TGTGCCAGCTCACCATTTACGGATGAGCAGTTCTTC
abundance: -
d_gene: -
v_gene: TRBV18
j_gene: TRBJ2-1

CDR3aa: CASSFRTSGDETQYF
CDR3nt: TGCGCCAGCAGCTTTCGGACTAGCGGGGACGAGACCCAGTACTTC
abundance: -
d_gene: TRBD2
v_gene: TRBV5-1
j_gene: TRBJ2-5